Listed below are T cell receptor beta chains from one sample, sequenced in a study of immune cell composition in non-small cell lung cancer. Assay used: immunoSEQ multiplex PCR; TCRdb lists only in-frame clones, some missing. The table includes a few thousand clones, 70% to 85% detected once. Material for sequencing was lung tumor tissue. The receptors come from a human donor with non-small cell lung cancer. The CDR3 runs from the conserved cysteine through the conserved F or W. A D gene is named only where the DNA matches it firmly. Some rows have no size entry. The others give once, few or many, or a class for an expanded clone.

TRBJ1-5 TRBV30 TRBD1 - TGTGCCTGGAGCGTTGTTGGGGACAGGGCAAGGAACCAGCCCCAGCATTTT CAWSVVGDRARNQPQHF
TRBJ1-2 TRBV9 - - TGTGCCAGCAGCCCCCGGCAGGGTGTCTATGGCTACACCTTC CASSPRQGVYGYTF
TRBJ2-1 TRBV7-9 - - TGTGCCAGCAGCTGGACCGGGACACCCAACAATGAGCAGTTCTTC CASSWTGTPNNEQFF
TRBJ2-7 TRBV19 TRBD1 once TGTGCCAGTAGTGACGGGACAGGGTCCACCTACGAGCAGTACTTC CASSDGTGSTYEQYF
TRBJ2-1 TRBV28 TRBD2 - TGTGCCAGCAGTCGAGGACTAGCGGGAACGACCTACAATGAGCAGTTCTTC CASSRGLAGTTYNEQFF
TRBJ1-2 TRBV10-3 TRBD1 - TGTGCCATCAGTGACTATATGGGACAGCAGTATGGCTACACCTTC CAISDYMGQQYGYTF
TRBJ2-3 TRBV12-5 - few TGTGCTAGCACAGGGAGTTCAGATACGCAGTATTTT CASTGSSDTQYF
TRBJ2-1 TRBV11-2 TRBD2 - TGTGCCAGCAGCCAGAAACCCGGGACTAGCAGGCTTTATGAGCAGTTCTTC CASSQKPGTSRLYEQFF
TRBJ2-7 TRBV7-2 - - TGTGCCAGCAGCCCCACCCGGTTGAACGACGAGCAGTACTTC CASSPTRLNDEQYF
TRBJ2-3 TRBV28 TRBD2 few TGTGCCAGCAGTACCTCATTAGGAGGACTAGCGGGAGAACCAGATACGCAGTATTTT CASSTSLGGLAGEPDTQYF